The 26 T cell receptor beta chains reported below all come from one sample, sequenced in a study of response to subunit inactivated influenza vaccine. TCRdb analysed the RT-PCR reads with MiXCR anew, one entry per CDR3 protein. The sample has 650,000 to 800,000 distinct CDR3 sequences, roughly 20% seen once. The material sequenced was PBMCs from blood, taken 4 to 6 days after vaccination. Receptors were obtained from a man aged 50-59 years who received an inactivated influenza vaccine.

This clonotype was counted at least ten times. The rearrangement links TRBV18 to TRBJ2-7, with D perhaps assigned TRBD1 or TRBD2 (5 bases each). CDR3 length equals 16 residues. Germline assignment: CDR1 KGHSH and CDR2 LQKENI. Trimming left V 3 bases short and J 4 bases short, with 19 bases between. CDR3 loop: CASSPAGTGALYEQYF. CDR3 bases: TGTGCCAGCTCACCCGCAGGGACCGGGGCATTATACGAGCAGTACTTC.

V is TRBV7-6 and J is TRBJ2-1, with TRBD2 matching over 7 bases. Germline trimming cut 5 bases from V and 5 bases from J; bases unmatched to any gene: 12. This CDR3 comprises 16 residues. Germline V gives CDR1 SGHVS, CDR2 FNYEAQ. The CDR3: CASSTSPGLKNNEQFF. The DNA for the CDR3 is TGTGCCAGCAGCACCAGCCCGGGACTAAAAAACAATGAGCAGTTCTTC.

The chain employs TRBV4-3 and TRBJ2-7, with D hard to call. V was pared by 1 base and J by 4 bases, with 14 bases between. Germline CDR1 LGHNA, CDR2 YSLEER. The CDR3 runs 15 residues. CDR3: CASSQGPGQQYEQYF. The CDR3 DNA sequence: TGCGCCAGCAGCCAAGGCCCTGGGCAGCAGTACGAGCAGTACTTC.

This clonotype turned up a few times. The rearrangement uses TRBV24-1 and TRBJ1-4, with D possibly being TRBD1 (5 bases). Germline-derived CDR1 and CDR2 are KGHDR and SFDVKD. There are 15 residues in the CDR3. V gave up 3 bases and J gave up 7 bases, with 14 bases separating them. The CDR3 DNA follows: TGTGCCACCAGTGATGGTAGAAGGGGAGTTGAAAAACTGTTTTTT. Amino acids: CATSDGRRGVEKLFF.

This clonotype has more than one count but fewer than ten. The rearrangement joins TRBV7-2 to TRBJ1-1; D gene ambiguous. The CDR3 is made up of 13 amino acids. Germline V gene data show CDR1 as SGHTA and CDR2 as FQGNSA. Trimming removed 6 bases at V and 5 bases at J, with 13 bases between. The chain's CDR3 is CASSRMGGTEAFF. The CDR3 DNA sequence: TGTGCCAGCAGTCGCATGGGAGGGACTGAAGCTTTCTTT. Full variable domain (missing parts from reference TRBV7-2 and TRBJ1-1): GAGVSQSPSNKVTEKGKDVELRCDPISGHTALYWYRQSLGQGLEFLIYFQGNSAPDKSGLPSDRFSAERTGGSVSTLTIQRTQQEDSAVYLCASSRMGGTEAFFGQGTRLTVV.

The gene calls are TRBV9 and TRBJ2-5; 8 bases fit TRBD1. CDR3 length equals 15 residues. Germline V gene sequence: CDR1 SGDLS, CDR2 YYNGEE. The J segment lost 2 bases and the V segment lost 1 base, leaving 4 bases of the junction unmatched. The CDR3 sequence: CASSVWTGSQETQYF. The CDR3 DNA sequence: TGTGCCAGCAGCGTATGGACAGGGTCTCAAGAGACCCAGTACTTC.

This clonotype was seen more than once but under ten times. The chain uses TRBV6-2 or TRBV6-3 and TRBJ2-2; D ambiguous. The germline V gene encodes CDR1 MNHEY and CDR2 SVGEGT. CDR3 length: 13 residues. V gave up 7 bases and J gave up 4 bases, with 10 bases separating them. The CDR3 is CASNLPVTGELFF. In DNA, the CDR3 is TGTGCCAGCAACTTACCCGTCACCGGGGAGCTGTTTTTT.

This clonotype was seen at least ten times. This chain joins TRBV12-3 or TRBV12-4 and TRBJ2-7; TRBD1 matches 9 bases. V was pared by 3 bases and J by 7 bases, with 4 bases of the junction left unmatched. This CDR3 has 13 amino acids. The CDR3 sequence is CASSLTGQGEQYF. CDR3 sequence (DNA): TGTGCCAGCAGTTTGACGGGACAGGGAGAGCAGTACTTC.

This clonotype was seen a handful of times. J is TRBJ2-1 and V is TRBV4-2, with unresolved D. The CDR3 spans 13 residues. V lost 4 bases and J lost 4, with 8 bases in between. In germline, CDR1 is LGHNA, CDR2 YNFKEQ. CDR3 sequence (DNA): TGTGCCAGCAGCCCCCGGCAGTACAATGAGCAGTTCTTC. Its translation is CASSPRQYNEQFF.

The rearrangement links TRBV12-3 or TRBV12-4 to TRBJ2-5; D not resolved. This CDR3 has 12 residues. Deletions cut 5 bases from V and 7 bases from J, with 11 bases between. The CDR3 reads CASSMTSGTQYF. DNA of the CDR3: TGTGCCAGCAGTATGACTTCGGGGACCCAGTACTTC.

This clonotype came up a few times. The chain is built from TRBV7-8 and TRBJ2-1; 7 bases agree with TRBD1. The CDR3 loop spans 13 amino acids. CDR1 SGHVS and CDR2 FQNEAQ come from the germline V gene. Trimming at V came to 6 bases and at J to 6 bases, leaving 5 bases not matched to a gene. CDR3 protein: CASSWDSFNEQFF. In DNA, the CDR3 is TGTGCCAGCAGTTGGGACAGCTTCAATGAGCAGTTCTTC.

The chain carries TRBV24-1 and TRBJ2-5; 8 bases are shared with TRBD2. The CDR3 extends over 16 amino acids. The V and J ends lost 4 bases and 4 bases, in that order; junction bases with no gene match: 10. CDR1 is KGHDR, CDR2 SFDVKD, per germline. The CDR3 loop is CATSDFTSGGGETQYF. CDR3 bases: TGTGCCACCAGTGACTTTACTAGCGGAGGGGGAGAGACCCAGTACTTC.

This clonotype was observed many times. V and J are TRBV5-5 and TRBJ1-2, with D perhaps matching TRBD1 (6 bases). Germline V gene lookup returns CDR1 SGHKS and CDR2 YYEKEE (reference sequence). The CDR3 is 13 residues long. Trimming pared 0 bases from V and 8 bases from J, leaving 11 bases between. The CDR3 DNA follows: TGTGCCAGCAGCTTGGATTGGGACAAGGGCTACACCTTC. Translating it yields CASSLDWDKGYTF.

This rearrangement joins TRBV6-1 to TRBJ2-5; TRBD1 matches at 7 bases. CDR1 MNHNS and CDR2 SASEGT come from the germline V gene. CDR3 length equals 15 residues. J was trimmed by 0 bases and V by 5 bases; bases with no gene match: 6. Here the CDR3 DNA reads TGTGCCAGCAGTAAGGGGGCGTGGGACCAAGAGACCCAGTACTTC. It is translated as CASSKGAWDQETQYF.

The V gene is TRBV6-5, the J gene TRBJ2-5, with D perhaps TRBD1 or TRBD2 (5 bases each). CDR3 length: 15 residues. With 0 bases removed from V and 2 bases from J, the gap between germline ends came to 10 bases. Per germline, CDR1 MNHEY and CDR2 SVGAGI. CDR3 coding DNA: TGTGCCAGCAGTTACTCGAATTGGGGGCAAGAGACCCAGTACTTC. Its protein is CASSYSNWGQETQYF.

This clonotype was detected only a few times. This chain links TRBV7-2 with TRBJ2-2; no firm D call. Trimming cost V 4 bases and J 2 bases, with 8 bases left between them. The CDR3 is 14 residues long. The V gene's germline CDR1 is SGHTA and CDR2 FQGNSA. In DNA, the CDR3 is TGTGCCAGCAGCTCAGCAATAAACACCGGGGAGCTGTTTTTT. Its protein is CASSSAINTGELFF.

The gene calls are TRBV7-2 and TRBJ1-4, with 9 bases matching TRBD1. Germline assignment: CDR1 SGHTA and CDR2 FQGNSA. V lost 5 bases, J lost 11 bases, and 12 bases stayed unmatched. There are 15 residues in the CDR3. CDR3 protein: CASSNSVSDRGKLFF. CDR3 DNA: TGTGCCAGCAGCAACTCCGTGTCGGACAGGGGTAAACTGTTTTTT.

This clonotype was found a few times. The chain uses TRBV20-1 and TRBJ1-2; D unresolved. The germline V gene has CDR1 DFQATT and CDR2 SNEGSKA (reference sequence). Trimming pared 0 bases from V and 0 bases from J, leaving 11 bases between. CDR3 length: 15 residues. CDR3 DNA sequence: TGCAGTGCTAGAGATCAGAAGGCAGCTAACTATGGCTACACCTTC. Translated: CSARDQKAANYGYTF.

The chain joins TRBV6-1 to TRBJ2-5; 8 bases are a match to TRBD1. CDR1 is MNHNS, CDR2 SASEGT, per germline. V was clipped by 10 bases and J by 2 bases; unmatched bases: 12. This CDR3 spans 15 amino acids. The CDR3 nucleotides are TGTGCCACGGCCTCGGACAGGGCCGGGCAAGAGACCCAGTACTTC. Protein product: CATASDRAGQETQYF.

The V gene is TRBV9, the J gene TRBJ1-5; 7 bases fit TRBD1. This CDR3 comprises 13 residues. The ends lost 4 bases at V and 5 bases at J; junction bases unmatched: 3. CDR1 is SGDLS and CDR2 is YYNGEE in the germline V gene. The CDR3 reads CASSPGTDQPQHF. The CDR3 bases are TGTGCCAGCAGCCCCGGGACAGATCAGCCCCAGCATTTT.

This sequence joins TRBV7-9 and TRBJ1-6, with 7 bases identical to TRBD1. CDR3 length: 14 residues. Trimming at V came to 3 bases and at J to 9 bases, leaving 5 bases not matched to a gene. Germline V CDR1 and CDR2: SEHNR, FQNEAQ (reference sequence). The CDR3 nucleotides are TGTGCCAGCAGCTTCGGACAGGACAGTTCACCCCTCCACTTT. Its translation: CASSFGQDSSPLHF.

The chain combines TRBV20-1 with TRBJ2-7, with 7 bases that match TRBD2. The germline CDR1 and CDR2 sequences are DFQATT and SNEGSKA (reference sequence). There are 13 residues in the CDR3. V lost 3 bases, J lost 6 bases, and 8 bases stayed unmatched. The CDR3 DNA is TGCAGTGCTAGCGGACTAGTCGGGGGCGAGCAGTACTTC. Translated: CSASGLVGGEQYF.

The chain employs TRBV12-3 or TRBV12-4 and TRBJ2-1; D remains unclear. Trimming left V 2 bases short and J 10 bases short, with 6 bases between. CDR3 length equals 11 residues. The CDR3 reads CASSLMREQFF. CDR3 bases: TGTGCCAGCAGTTTAATGAGAGAGCAGTTCTTC.

The sample holds many counts of this clonotype. The rearrangement links TRBV5-1 to TRBJ2-2; D gene unclear. V was trimmed by 4 bases and J by 6 bases, leaving 7 bases between them. CDR3 length equals 12 residues. Germline assignment: CDR1 SGHRS and CDR2 YFSETQ. The CDR3 nucleotides read TGCGCCAGCAGCGAACCTTCCGGGGAGCTGTTTTTT. The encoded protein is CASSEPSGELFF.

This clonotype has just a few counts. The chain couples TRBV27 to TRBJ2-1; no clear D gene. The CDR3 extends over 14 amino acids. Between the trimmed V and J ends, which lost 3 bases and 6 bases, there was a span of 12 bases. Germline CDR1 reads MNHEY; CDR2 reads SMNVEV (reference sequence). CDR3 region: CASSFGSGSNEQFF. DNA for the CDR3: TGTGCCAGCAGTTTCGGGTCGGGCAGCAATGAGCAGTTCTTC.

The chain joins TRBV20-1 to TRBJ2-3, with a tentative D call TRBD2 (5 bases). V was clipped by 0 bases and J by 0 bases, with 10 bases between them. CDR1 DFQATT and CDR2 SNEGSKA come from the germline V gene (reference sequence). CDR3 length: 15 amino acids. The CDR3 is CSARDYRGSTDTQYF. In nucleotides, the CDR3 is TGCAGTGCTAGAGATTATCGGGGAAGCACAGATACGCAGTATTTT.